The 6 T cell receptor beta chains given below trace back to one sample, sequenced in a study of T cell responses to AZD1222 COVID-19 vaccine. This table comes from immunoSEQ multiplex PCR, and its TCRdb copy is limited to in-frame clones, with some not included. Found here are 160,000 or so clones, approximately 94% of them singletons; the top ten hold roughly 2.5%. The sequences come from peripheral blood, collected on day 0 of AZD1222 vaccination. These receptors originate from an adult in good health.

V is TRBV12-3 or TRBV12-4 and J is TRBJ1-4; the D is unclear. The CDR3 covers 12 residues. The V end was cut by 4 bases, the J end by 3 bases, with 3 bases between. For the CDR3, the DNA is TGTGCCAGCAGTTACGCTAATGAAAAACTGTTTTTT. This gives the protein CASSYANEKLFF.

The CDR3 DNA follows: TGTGCCAGCAGTTACTCGACGGTTTCCAATGAGCAGTTCTTC. Translation: CASSYSTVSNEQFF. The J gene is TRBJ2-1, the V gene TRBV6-6; D is unclear. The V gene's germline CDR1 is MNHNY and CDR2 SVGAGI (reference sequence). The V gene lost 0 bases and the J gene lost 6 bases, with 9 bases spanning the gap. The CDR3 extends over 14 amino acids.

This chain joins TRBV27 and TRBJ1-6; possible D gene TRBD1, 5 bases. Germline loops: CDR1 MNHEY, CDR2 SMNVEV (reference sequence). V gave up 2 bases and J gave up 9 bases, with 11 bases separating them. There are 14 residues in the CDR3. CDR3 sequence: CASSLGGYGSPLHF. CDR3 DNA sequence: TGTGCCAGCAGTTTAGGGGGTTACGGTTCACCCCTCCACTTT.

This clone was counted a single time. The chain links TRBV6-4 to TRBJ1-2, with D unresolved. From germline, CDR1 is MRHNA and CDR2 SNTAGT. Trimming took 2 bases from V and 6 from J, leaving 10 bases between them. The CDR3 sequence is 13 residues long. The CDR3 sequence: CASSDGVGDGYTF. The DNA for the CDR3 is TGTGCCAGCAGTGACGGGGTCGGGGATGGCTACACCTTC.

This clone was recorded once. The chain couples TRBV6-5 to TRBJ1-2; 7 nucleotides line up with TRBD1. Per germline, CDR1 MNHEY and CDR2 SVGAGI. The V and J ends lost 4 bases and 1 base, in that order; junction bases with no gene match: 6. CDR3 size: 15 residues. CDR3 in amino acids: CASSSGQELNYGYTF. The DNA for the CDR3 is TGTGCCAGCAGTTCTGGACAGGAGCTTAACTATGGCTACACCTTC.

This chain joins TRBV6-5 and TRBJ1-2; D remains unclear. Trimming left V 6 bases short and J 8 bases short, with 10 bases between. The CDR3 has 11 residues. Germline CDR1 and CDR2: MNHEY and SVGAGI. The CDR3 bases are TGTGCCAGCAGGGGTGTTCTGGGCTACACCTTC. This gives the protein CASRGVLGYTF.